These 16 T cell receptor beta chains originate from one sample sequenced in a study of cytomegalovirus exposure and HLA in healthy donors. With 60 Vbeta and 13 Jbeta primers, the PCR was carried out. Using immunoSEQ multiplex PCR, the repertoire was profiled, and TCRdb retains in-frame clones only, with some absent. The table has around 110,000 clones, 80% to 85% seen once. The sequencing input was PBMCs. These receptors were collected from a woman aged 30 to 39 in good health and CMV-seronegative.

The chain recombines TRBV28 with TRBJ1-2; 7 bases match TRBD1. This CDR3 has 16 amino acids. Germline CDR1 and CDR2: MDHEN and SYDVKM. V lost 2 bases and J lost 8; bases outside the gene matches: 14. In nucleotides, the CDR3 is TGTGCCAGCAGTTTAGACAGGGAAAACCTACCCTTCGGCTACACCTTC. Its protein product is CASSLDRENLPFGYTF.

The CDR3 sequence is CASSIGTSVYFYEQYF. CDR3 in DNA: TGTGCCAGCAGCATCGGGACTAGCGTGTACTTCTACGAGCAGTACTTC. The gene calls are TRBV7-9 and TRBJ2-7, with 10 nucleotides matching TRBD2. Germline CDR1 and CDR2: SEHNR and FQNEAQ (reference sequence). The CDR3 covers 16 residues. The V gene end was trimmed by 5 bases and the J gene end by 3 bases; junction bases not matched to a gene: 10.

This rearrangement joins TRBV5-4 to TRBJ2-3, with TRBD2 matching over 10 bases. Germline-derived CDR1 and CDR2 are SGHNT and YYREEE (reference sequence). V lost 4 bases, J lost 2 bases, and 10 bases stayed unmatched. This CDR3 spans 17 amino acids. CDR3 DNA: TGTGCCAGCAGCCAAAGACTAGCGGGTCCCTTCACAGATACGCAGTATTTT. Protein product: CASSQRLAGPFTDTQYF.

The rearrangement uses TRBV6-5 and TRBJ1-1; TRBD1 matches at 8 bases. This CDR3 comprises 15 residues. The junction had 10 bases not matched to a gene; V was cut back by 6 bases and J by 4 bases. The germline V gene encodes CDR1 MNHEY and CDR2 SVGAGI. The CDR3 DNA follows: TGTGCCAGCAGCGTATCGACAGGGGCCATCACTGAAGCTTTCTTT. This gives the protein CASSVSTGAITEAFF.

The chain links TRBV4-3 to TRBJ2-7, with D possibly being TRBD1 (5 bases). Germline V gene data show CDR1 as LGHNA and CDR2 as YSLEER. This CDR3 has 14 residues. V was shortened by 0 bases and J by 6 bases, with 12 bases between the two germline ends. CDR3 coding DNA: TGCGCCAGCAGCCAAGACCCATCAGGGCGCGAGCAGTACTTC. Translating gives CASSQDPSGREQYF.

This chain uses TRBV19 with TRBJ2-1; the match to TRBD2 covers 9 bases. The trim removed 0 bases at V and 4 bases at J, leaving 10 bases unmatched. Germline V CDR1 and CDR2: LNHDA, SQIVND (reference sequence). The CDR3 sequence is 18 residues long. The CDR3 DNA is TGTGCCAGTAGTATAGATCGACTAGCGGAGATCAATTACAATGAGCAGTTCTTC. Its protein is CASSIDRLAEINYNEQFF.

The chain has TRBV9 and TRBJ2-2; 7 bases agree with TRBD2. The CDR3 runs 18 residues. V lost 0 bases to trimming and J lost 4 bases; unmatched junction nucleotides: 12. The germline CDR1 and CDR2 sequences are SGDLS and YYNGEE. The chain's CDR3 is CASSVAGGGPRVTGELFF. The CDR3 DNA reads as TGTGCCAGCAGCGTAGCTGGGGGGGGACCCCGAGTCACCGGGGAGCTGTTTTTT.

The chain carries TRBV5-4 and TRBJ2-3; TRBD2 might be the D (5 bases). The CDR3 has 14 amino acids. CDR1 is SGHNT, CDR2 YYREEE, per germline (reference sequence). The germline V and J ends were trimmed by 2 bases and 0 bases, with 7 bases remaining between them. The CDR3 reads CASSFGKSTDTQYF. The CDR3 DNA follows: TGTGCCAGCAGCTTCGGGAAAAGCACAGATACGCAGTATTTT.

The chain joins TRBV28 to TRBJ2-1; D unclear. CDR3 length: 11 residues. The germline V gene encodes CDR1 MDHEN and CDR2 SYDVKM. V was trimmed by 7 bases and J by 6 bases, leaving 7 bases between them. In DNA, the CDR3 is TGTGCCAGCACCCGACTCAATGAGCAGTTCTTC. It codes for CASTRLNEQFF.

This chain connects TRBV7-9 to TRBJ2-5; 15 nucleotides match TRBD2. This CDR3 is built from 17 residues. Trimming cost V 5 bases and J 4 bases; bases outside gene matches: 8. CDR1 and CDR2 (germline): SEHNR, FQNEAQ (reference sequence). The CDR3 DNA is TGTGCCAGCAGCACAGGACTAGCGGGAGGGGAGGGAGAGACCCAGTACTTC. Translated: CASSTGLAGGEGETQYF.

The V call is TRBV5-6, the J call TRBJ2-5; D might be TRBD2 (5 bases). The germline CDR1 and CDR2 sequences are SGHDT and YYEEEE. This CDR3 has 13 residues. V was trimmed by 3 bases and J by 5 bases, leaving 11 bases between them. The CDR3 spells CASSSDWAETQYF. The CDR3 DNA sequence: TGTGCCAGCAGCTCGGACTGGGCGGAGACCCAGTACTTC.

This clone was seen once. This chain connects TRBV10-1 to TRBJ2-2; unclear D gene. From germline, CDR1 is WNHNN and CDR2 SYGVQD (reference sequence). V was pared by 0 bases and J by 7 bases, with 12 bases between. This CDR3 region has 15 residues. CDR3 sequence: CASSESVREVGELFF. For the CDR3, the DNA is TGCGCCAGCAGTGAGTCAGTTAGAGAGGTCGGGGAGCTGTTTTTT.

This rearrangement joins TRBV5-1 to TRBJ2-7; the D gene is possibly TRBD2 (5 bases). V lost 6 bases and J 6 bases, leaving 16 bases between the germline ends. Germline assignment: CDR1 SGHRS and CDR2 YFSETQ. The CDR3 is 13 residues long. The CDR3 spells CASKSGSSAEQYF. CDR3 DNA sequence: TGCGCCAGCAAGTCGGGATCCTCGGCCGAGCAGTACTTC.

The V and J genes are TRBV7-8 and TRBJ2-7; a possible D gene is TRBD2 (6 bases). CDR3 length: 14 amino acids. With 5 bases removed from V and 3 bases from J, the gap between germline ends came to 14 bases. CDR1 is SGHVS, CDR2 FQNEAQ, per germline. This CDR3 reads CASSLGLSDYEQYF. The CDR3, as DNA: TGTGCCAGCAGCCTCGGACTATCCGACTACGAGCAGTACTTC.

The chain combines TRBV28 with TRBJ2-5, with 10 bases identical to TRBD2. Germline CDR1 MDHEN, CDR2 SYDVKM. V shed 2 bases, J shed 2 bases, and the junction held 2 bases outside the gene matches. The length of the CDR3 is 15 residues. CDR3 sequence (DNA): TGTGCCAGCAGTTTAGGACTAGCGGAACAAGAGACCCAGTACTTC. Encoded protein: CASSLGLAEQETQYF.

The genes are TRBV18 and TRBJ2-5; 11 nucleotides match TRBD1. From germline, CDR1 is KGHSH and CDR2 LQKENI. The CDR3 spans 14 residues. V trimming: 4 bases; J trimming: 4 bases; junction bases outside the gene matches: 2. The CDR3 region is CASSLGQGAETQYF. In DNA, the CDR3 is TGTGCCAGCTCACTAGGACAGGGGGCAGAGACCCAGTACTTC.